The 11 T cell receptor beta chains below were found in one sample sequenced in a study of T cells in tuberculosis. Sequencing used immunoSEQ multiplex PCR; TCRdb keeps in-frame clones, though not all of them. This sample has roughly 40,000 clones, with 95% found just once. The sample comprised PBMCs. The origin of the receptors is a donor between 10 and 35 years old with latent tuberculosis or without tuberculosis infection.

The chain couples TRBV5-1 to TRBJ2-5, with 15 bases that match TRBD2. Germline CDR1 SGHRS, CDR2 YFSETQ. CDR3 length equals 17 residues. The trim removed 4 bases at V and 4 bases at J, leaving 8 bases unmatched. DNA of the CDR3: TGCGCCAGCAGCCTTTTAGGGACTAGCGGGGGGCCAGAGACCCAGTACTTC. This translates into CASSLLGTSGGPETQYF.

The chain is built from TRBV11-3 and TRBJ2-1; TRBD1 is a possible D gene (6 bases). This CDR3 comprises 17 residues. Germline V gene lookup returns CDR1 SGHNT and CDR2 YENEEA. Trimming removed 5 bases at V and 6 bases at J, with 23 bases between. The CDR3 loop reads CASSPAPESNRVNEQFF. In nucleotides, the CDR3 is TGTGCCAGCAGCCCCGCGCCCGAGAGCAACAGGGTCAATGAGCAGTTCTTC.

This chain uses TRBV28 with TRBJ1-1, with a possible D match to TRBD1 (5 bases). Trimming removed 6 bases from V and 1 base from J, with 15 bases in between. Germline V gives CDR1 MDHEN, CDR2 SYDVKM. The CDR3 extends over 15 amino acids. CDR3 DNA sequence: TGTGCCAGCAGCCGCTCTCTCCAGGGGAACACTGAAGCTTTCTTT. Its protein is CASSRSLQGNTEAFF.

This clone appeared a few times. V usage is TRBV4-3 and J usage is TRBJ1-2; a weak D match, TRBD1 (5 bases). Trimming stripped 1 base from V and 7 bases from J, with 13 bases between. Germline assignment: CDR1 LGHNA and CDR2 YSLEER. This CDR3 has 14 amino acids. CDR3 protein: CASSQGAGRSGYTF. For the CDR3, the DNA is TGCGCCAGCAGCCAAGGGGCAGGGCGGAGTGGCTACACCTTC.

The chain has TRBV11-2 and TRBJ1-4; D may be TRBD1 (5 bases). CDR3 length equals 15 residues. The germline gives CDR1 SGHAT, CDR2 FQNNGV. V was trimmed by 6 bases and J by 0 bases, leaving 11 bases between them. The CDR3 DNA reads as TGTGCCAGCAGGCGACAGCTTGCAACTAATGAAAAACTGTTTTTT. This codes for CASRRQLATNEKLFF.

DNA for the CDR3: TGTGCCAGCATCGGGCTAGCGGATTACCAAGAGACCCAGTACTTC. Amino acids: CASIGLADYQETQYF. The V call is TRBV6-5, the J call TRBJ2-5; TRBD2 matches at 7 bases. V trimming: 7 bases; J trimming: 0 bases; junction bases outside the gene matches: 8. The CDR3 sequence is 15 residues long. CDR1 is MNHEY and CDR2 is SVGAGI in the germline V gene.

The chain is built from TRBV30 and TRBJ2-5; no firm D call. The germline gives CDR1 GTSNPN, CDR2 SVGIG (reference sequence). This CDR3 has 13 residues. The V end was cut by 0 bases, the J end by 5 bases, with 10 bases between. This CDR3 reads CAWSVLISETQYF. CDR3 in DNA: TGTGCCTGGAGTGTACTTATTTCTGAGACCCAGTACTTC.

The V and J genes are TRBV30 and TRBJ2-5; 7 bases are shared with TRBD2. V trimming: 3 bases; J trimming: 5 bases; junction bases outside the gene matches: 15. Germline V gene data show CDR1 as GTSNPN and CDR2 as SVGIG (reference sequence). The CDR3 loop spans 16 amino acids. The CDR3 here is CAWREGTGGRRETQYF. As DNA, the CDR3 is TGTGCCTGGAGGGAGGGGACGGGGGGACGTCGGGAGACCCAGTACTTC.

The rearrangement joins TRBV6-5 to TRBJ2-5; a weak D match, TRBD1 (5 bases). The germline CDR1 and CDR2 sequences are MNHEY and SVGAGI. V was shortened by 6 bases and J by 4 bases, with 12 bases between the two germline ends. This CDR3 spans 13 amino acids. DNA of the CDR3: TGTGCCAGCAGACAAGGACACGTAGAGACCCAGTACTTC. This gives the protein CASRQGHVETQYF.

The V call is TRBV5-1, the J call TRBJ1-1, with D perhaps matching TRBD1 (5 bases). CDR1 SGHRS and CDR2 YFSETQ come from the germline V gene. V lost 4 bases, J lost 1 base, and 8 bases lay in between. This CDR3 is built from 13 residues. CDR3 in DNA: TGCGCCAGCAGCCATGGGGCGAACACTGAAGCTTTCTTT. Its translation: CASSHGANTEAFF.

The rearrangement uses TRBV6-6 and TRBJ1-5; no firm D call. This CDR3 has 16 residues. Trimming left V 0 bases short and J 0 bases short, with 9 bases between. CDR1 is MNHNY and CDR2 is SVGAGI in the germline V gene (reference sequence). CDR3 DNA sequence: TGTGCCAGCAGTTACTCGAGTGATTATAGCAATCAGCCCCAGCATTTT. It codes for CASSYSSDYSNQPQHF.